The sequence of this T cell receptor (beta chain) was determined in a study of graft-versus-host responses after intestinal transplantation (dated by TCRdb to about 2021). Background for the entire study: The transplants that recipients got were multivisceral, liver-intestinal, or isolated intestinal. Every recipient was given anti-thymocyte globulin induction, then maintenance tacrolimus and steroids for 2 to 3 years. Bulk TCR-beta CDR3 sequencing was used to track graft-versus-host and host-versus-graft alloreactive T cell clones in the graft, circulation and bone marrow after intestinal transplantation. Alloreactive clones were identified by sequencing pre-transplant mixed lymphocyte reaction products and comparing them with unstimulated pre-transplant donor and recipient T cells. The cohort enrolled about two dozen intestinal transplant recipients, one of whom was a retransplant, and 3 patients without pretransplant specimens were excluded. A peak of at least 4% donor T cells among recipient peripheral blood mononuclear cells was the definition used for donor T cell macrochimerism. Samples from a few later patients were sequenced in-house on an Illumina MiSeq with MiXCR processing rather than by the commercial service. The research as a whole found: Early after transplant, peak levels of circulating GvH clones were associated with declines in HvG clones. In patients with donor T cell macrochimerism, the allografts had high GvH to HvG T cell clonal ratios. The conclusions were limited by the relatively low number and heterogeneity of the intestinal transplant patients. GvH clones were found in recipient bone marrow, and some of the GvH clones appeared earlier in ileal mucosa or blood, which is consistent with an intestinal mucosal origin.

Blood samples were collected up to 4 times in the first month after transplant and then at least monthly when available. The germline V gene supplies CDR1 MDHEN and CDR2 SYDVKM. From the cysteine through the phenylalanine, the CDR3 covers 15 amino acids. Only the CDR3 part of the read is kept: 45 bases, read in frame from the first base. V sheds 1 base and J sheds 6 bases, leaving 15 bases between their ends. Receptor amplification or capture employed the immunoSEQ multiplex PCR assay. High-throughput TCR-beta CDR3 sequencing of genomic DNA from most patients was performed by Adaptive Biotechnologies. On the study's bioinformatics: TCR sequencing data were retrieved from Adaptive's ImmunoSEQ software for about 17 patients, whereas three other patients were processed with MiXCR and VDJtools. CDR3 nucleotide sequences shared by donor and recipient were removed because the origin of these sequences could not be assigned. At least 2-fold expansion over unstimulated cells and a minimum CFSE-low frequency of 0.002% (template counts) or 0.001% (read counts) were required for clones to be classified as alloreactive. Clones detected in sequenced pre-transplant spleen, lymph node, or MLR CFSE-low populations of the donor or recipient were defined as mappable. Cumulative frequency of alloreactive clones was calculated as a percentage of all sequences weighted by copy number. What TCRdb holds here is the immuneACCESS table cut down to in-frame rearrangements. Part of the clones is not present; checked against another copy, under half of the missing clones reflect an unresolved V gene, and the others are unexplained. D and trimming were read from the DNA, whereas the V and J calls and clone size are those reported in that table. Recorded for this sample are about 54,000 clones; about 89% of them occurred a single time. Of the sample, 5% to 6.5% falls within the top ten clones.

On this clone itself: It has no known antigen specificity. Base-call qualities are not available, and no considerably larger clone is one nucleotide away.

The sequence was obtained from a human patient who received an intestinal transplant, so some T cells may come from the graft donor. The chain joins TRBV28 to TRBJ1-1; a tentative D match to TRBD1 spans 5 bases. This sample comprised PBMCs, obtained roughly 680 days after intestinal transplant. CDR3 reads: CASSLYGGGVSEAFF. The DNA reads TGTGCCAGCAGTTTATACGGCGGGGGGGTCTCTGAAGCTTTCTTT.